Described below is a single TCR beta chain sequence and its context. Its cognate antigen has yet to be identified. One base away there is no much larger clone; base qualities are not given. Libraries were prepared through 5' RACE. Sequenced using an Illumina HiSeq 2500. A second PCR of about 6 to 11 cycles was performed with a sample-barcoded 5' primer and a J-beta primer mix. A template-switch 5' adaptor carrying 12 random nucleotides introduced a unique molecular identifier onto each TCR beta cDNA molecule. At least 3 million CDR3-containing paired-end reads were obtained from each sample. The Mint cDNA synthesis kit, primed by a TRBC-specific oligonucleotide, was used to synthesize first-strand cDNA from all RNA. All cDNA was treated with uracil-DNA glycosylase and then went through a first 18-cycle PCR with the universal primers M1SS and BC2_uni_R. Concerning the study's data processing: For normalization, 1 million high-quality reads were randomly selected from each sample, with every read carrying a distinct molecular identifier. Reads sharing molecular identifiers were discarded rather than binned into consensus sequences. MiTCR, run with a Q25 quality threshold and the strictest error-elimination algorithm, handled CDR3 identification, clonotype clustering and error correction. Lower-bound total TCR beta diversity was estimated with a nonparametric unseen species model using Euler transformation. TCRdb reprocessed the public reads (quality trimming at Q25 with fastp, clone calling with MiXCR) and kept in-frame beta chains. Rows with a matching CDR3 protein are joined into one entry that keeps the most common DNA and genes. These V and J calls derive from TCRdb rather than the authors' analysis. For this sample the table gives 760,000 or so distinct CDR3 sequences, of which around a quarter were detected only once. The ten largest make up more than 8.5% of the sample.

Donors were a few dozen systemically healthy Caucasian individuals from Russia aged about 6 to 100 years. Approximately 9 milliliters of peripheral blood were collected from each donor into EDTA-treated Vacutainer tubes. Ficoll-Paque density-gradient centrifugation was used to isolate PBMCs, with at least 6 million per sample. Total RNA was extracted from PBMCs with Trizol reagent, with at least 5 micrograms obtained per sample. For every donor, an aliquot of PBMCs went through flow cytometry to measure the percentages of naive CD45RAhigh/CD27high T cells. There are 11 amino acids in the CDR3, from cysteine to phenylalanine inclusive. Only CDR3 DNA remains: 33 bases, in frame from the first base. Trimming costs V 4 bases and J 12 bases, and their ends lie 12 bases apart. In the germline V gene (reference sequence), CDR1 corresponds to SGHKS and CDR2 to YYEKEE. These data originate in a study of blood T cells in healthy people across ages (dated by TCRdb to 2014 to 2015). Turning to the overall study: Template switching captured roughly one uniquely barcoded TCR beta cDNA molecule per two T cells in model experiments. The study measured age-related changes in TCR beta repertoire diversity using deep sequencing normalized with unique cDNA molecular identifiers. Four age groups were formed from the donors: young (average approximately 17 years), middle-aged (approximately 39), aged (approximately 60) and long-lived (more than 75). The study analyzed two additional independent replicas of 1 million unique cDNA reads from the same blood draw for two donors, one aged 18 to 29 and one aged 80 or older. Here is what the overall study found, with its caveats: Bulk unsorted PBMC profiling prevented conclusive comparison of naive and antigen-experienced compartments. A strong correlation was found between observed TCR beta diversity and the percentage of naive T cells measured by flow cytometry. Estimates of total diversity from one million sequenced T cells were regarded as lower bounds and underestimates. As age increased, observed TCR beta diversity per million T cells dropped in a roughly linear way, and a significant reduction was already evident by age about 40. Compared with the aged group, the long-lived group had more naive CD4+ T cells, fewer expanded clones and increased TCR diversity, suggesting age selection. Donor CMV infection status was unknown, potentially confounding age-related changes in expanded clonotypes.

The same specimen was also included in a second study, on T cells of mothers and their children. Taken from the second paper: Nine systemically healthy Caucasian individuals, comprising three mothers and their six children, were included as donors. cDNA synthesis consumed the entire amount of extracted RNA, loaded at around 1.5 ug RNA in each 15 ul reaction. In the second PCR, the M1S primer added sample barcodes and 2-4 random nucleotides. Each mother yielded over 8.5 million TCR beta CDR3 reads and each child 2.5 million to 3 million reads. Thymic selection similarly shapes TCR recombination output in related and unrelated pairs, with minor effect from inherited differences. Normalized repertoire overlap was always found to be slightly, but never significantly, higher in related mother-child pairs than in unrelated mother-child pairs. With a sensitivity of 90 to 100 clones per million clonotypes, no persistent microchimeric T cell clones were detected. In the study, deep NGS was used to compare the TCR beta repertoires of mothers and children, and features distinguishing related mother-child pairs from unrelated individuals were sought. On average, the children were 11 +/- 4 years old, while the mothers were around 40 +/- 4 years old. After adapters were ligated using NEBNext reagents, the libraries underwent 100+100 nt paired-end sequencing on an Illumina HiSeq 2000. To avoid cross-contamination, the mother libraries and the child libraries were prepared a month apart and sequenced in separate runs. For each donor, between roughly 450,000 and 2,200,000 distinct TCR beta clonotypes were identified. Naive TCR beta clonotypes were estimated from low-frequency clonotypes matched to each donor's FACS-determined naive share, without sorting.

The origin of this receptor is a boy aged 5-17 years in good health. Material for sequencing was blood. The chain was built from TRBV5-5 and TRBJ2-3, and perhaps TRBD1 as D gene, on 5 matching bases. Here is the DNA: TGTGCCAGCAGCCCGGACACATTCCAGTATTTT. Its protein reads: CASSPDTFQYF.